These T cell receptor beta chains were read from a single sample in a study of blood T cell repertoires in COVID-19. Only in-frame clones appear in the TCRdb table, and some are missing; sequencing was by immunoSEQ multiplex PCR. Of about 93,000 clones detected, roughly 87% appear once; the ten largest clones hold approximately 2.2%. Material: peripheral blood. The receptor source for this set is a man aged 45-65 years with acute or convalescent COVID-19. The conserved cysteine and the conserved F or W are not part of the CDR3 here. Each record gives: J gene, V gene, D gene, CDR3 protein. D genes are given only for firm matches.

TRBJ2-2 TRBV7-3 TRBD2 ASSLAGGRNTGELF
TRBJ1-5 TRBV19 NA ASSGGGIGNQPQH
TRBJ2-1 TRBV3-1/TRBV3-2 NA ASSQRLNWPSNEQF
TRBJ2-1 TRBV5-4 NA ASSLSPSYNEQF
TRBJ1-1 TRBV6-5 TRBD1 ASRLFDRDTEAF
TRBJ1-1 TRBV5-5 NA ASSARGVNTEAF
TRBJ2-5 TRBV5-4 TRBD2 ASARTSGRGGGQETQY
TRBJ1-1 TRBV30 NA AWSVTQIEAF
TRBJ2-1 TRBV3-1/TRBV3-2 TRBD2 ASSPRGTSRYNEQF
TRBJ1-2 TRBV5-6 NA ASRKENYGYT
TRBJ2-5 TRBV19 TRBD2 ASSIPGGSGGKTQY
TRBJ1-4 TRBV2 NA ASSTATNEKLF
TRBJ2-1 TRBV7-9 NA ASSFQINEQF
TRBJ1-5 TRBV16 TRBD1 ASSQDRGQPQH
TRBJ2-7 TRBV18 NA ASSQDSLYEQY
TRBJ1-5 TRBV11-2 NA ASSLEPGGNQPQH
TRBJ2-5 TRBV2 NA ASSATRRGETQY
TRBJ1-2 TRBV19 TRBD1 ASRPTGGGYGYT
TRBJ2-1 TRBV6-1 NA ASGDSNEQF
TRBJ2-2 TRBV9 NA ASSDPLGHHTGELF
TRBJ1-2 TRBV6-5 TRBD1 ASRTGGANGYT
TRBJ1-5 TRBV6-2/TRBV6-3 NA ASSPHGGGGNQPQH
TRBJ2-1 TRBV10-1 NA ARHPFNEQF
TRBJ2-3 TRBV11-2 TRBD2 ASSSLVSGRAADTQY
TRBJ2-3 TRBV20-1 NA SARVGDTQY
TRBJ1-1 TRBV12-3/TRBV12-4 NA ASSLTEGTEAF
TRBJ2-7 TRBV27 TRBD2 ASSFGRGPYEQY
TRBJ2-7 TRBV28 TRBD1 ASSPGQGSYEQY
TRBJ2-5 TRBV4-3 TRBD1 ASSQDRGTGGETQY
TRBJ2-2 TRBV7-2 NA ASSRTRRTNTGELF
TRBJ1-5 TRBV19 NA ASSWWSYQPQH
TRBJ2-3 TRBV7-2 NA ASSSSGDIYTDTQY
TRBJ2-3 TRBV19 NA ASSMSGTDTQY
TRBJ2-2 TRBV5-1 TRBD2 ASSWTSLAGGTGELF
TRBJ2-1 TRBV19 TRBD1 ASSRDRGNEQF
TRBJ2-1 TRBV3-1/TRBV3-2 NA ASSLARESSYNEQF
TRBJ2-5 TRBV10-3 NA AISESQAGETQY
TRBJ1-4 TRBV19 NA ASSIDRDSGVRLF
TRBJ2-1 TRBV7-9 TRBD1 ASSENRQGAQVNEQF
TRBJ2-3 TRBV2 NA ASRNGITSTDTQY
TRBJ1-2 TRBV9 TRBD1 ASSVRSGGGYT
TRBJ1-2 TRBV6-5 NA ASQRLQLNYGYT
TRBJ2-7 TRBV5-4 TRBD1 ASSLGRDRGDEQY
TRBJ1-5 TRBV2 NA ASSEALGNSNQPQH
TRBJ2-2 TRBV5-1 TRBD1 ASSPGQGNTGELF
TRBJ2-5 TRBV6-6 TRBD2 ASSSTSSGGEETQY
TRBJ1-4 TRBV28 NA ASSWGGGTGEKLF
TRBJ2-5 TRBV7-2 NA ASSPWPQGIQETQY
TRBJ1-3 TRBV4-1 NA ASSHGRSFLAGNTIY
TRBJ1-4 TRBV6-5 NA ASSPQIPTNEKLF
TRBJ2-3 TRBV7-6 NA ASSALVAGAPDTQY
TRBJ2-1 TRBV3-1/TRBV3-2 TRBD2 ASSRSGSLGNEQF
TRBJ2-7 TRBV28 NA ASQKRAGILYEQY
TRBJ1-2 TRBV4-2 NA ASSQDSGTNYGYT
TRBJ2-3 TRBV19 NA ASSSQITDTQY
TRBJ2-5 TRBV3-1/TRBV3-2 NA ASSLKWAGGRETQY
TRBJ1-6 TRBV19 NA ASSLGGIYNSPLH
TRBJ1-1 TRBV7-9 NA ASSSTTDGRSGSNTEAF
TRBJ2-2 TRBV7-9 TRBD1 ASSNRDRGLHGELF
TRBJ2-3 TRBV3-1/TRBV3-2 TRBD2 ASSLLAGGPKTQY